This passage covers 9 T cell receptor beta chains from one sample sequenced in a study of identical twins. TCRdb called the 5' RACE reads again in MiXCR, with one record for every CDR3 protein. This sample has hundreds of thousands of distinct CDR3 sequences, with more than 6.5% found just once. This sample was shared with a second study, whose subject was yellow fever vaccine responses in identical twins.

The specimen was memory (CD45RO+) T cells sorted from blood. These receptors all stem from a woman aged 18-29 years in good health.

The V gene is TRBV14, the J gene TRBJ2-5, with D perhaps matching TRBD1 (5 bases). CDR3 size: 13 residues. Germline CDR1 SGHDN, CDR2 FVKESK. V was shortened by 2 bases and J by 7 bases, with 11 bases between the two germline ends. The chain's CDR3 is CASSQSGKGTQYF. DNA of the CDR3: TGTGCCAGCAGCCAATCAGGGAAGGGGACCCAGTACTTC.

Many counts were recorded for this clonotype. The chain has TRBV7-2 and TRBJ2-3; TRBD2 is a possible D gene (7 bases). V lost 1 base and J 5 bases, leaving 13 bases between the germline ends. Germline CDR1 SGHTA, CDR2 FQGNSA. The CDR3 runs 15 residues. The chain's CDR3 is CASSLDGGRVDTQYF. The CDR3 DNA reads TGTGCCAGCAGCTTAGACGGGGGGCGGGTAGATACGCAGTATTTT.

The chain carries TRBV5-1 and TRBJ1-2; D possibly corresponds to TRBD1 (5 bases). Trimming left V 3 bases short and J 7 bases short, with 19 bases between. Per germline, CDR1 SGHRS and CDR2 YFSETQ. This CDR3 region has 15 residues. The CDR3 bases are TGCGCCAGCAGCTCCATTGGAGGGGCGGAGGGTGGCTACACCTTC. Translated: CASSSIGGAEGGYTF.

On this clonotype: A read error may explain this, as a much larger clone is one base away. This rearrangement joins TRBV11-2 to TRBJ2-3; TRBD2 matches at 11 bases. The CDR3 spans 14 residues. Unmatched junction bases numbered 10, after V lost 7 bases and J lost 10 bases. Germline loops: CDR1 SGHAT, CDR2 FQNNGV. In nucleotides, the CDR3 is TGTGCCAGCACCTTTACTAGCGGGAGTGGTCCGCAGTATTTT. This translates into CASTFTSGSGPQYF.

This chain joins TRBV5-6 and TRBJ2-4; 8 bases line up with TRBD2. The V segment lost 0 bases and the J segment 1 base; nucleotides outside the gene matches: 12. The germline CDR1 and CDR2 sequences are SGHDT and YYEEEE. This CDR3 spans 19 amino acids. The CDR3 loop is CASSLVGTSIPRAKNIQYF. CDR3 nucleotide sequence: TGTGCCAGCAGCTTGGTGGGGACTAGTATTCCCAGGGCCAAAAACATTCAGTACTTC.

The chain combines TRBV7-2 with TRBJ2-5; 10 nucleotides align to TRBD1. J lost 5 bases, V lost 5 bases, and 8 bases had no gene match. The CDR3 has 15 residues. Germline V gene lookup returns CDR1 SGHTA and CDR2 FQGNSA. CDR3 DNA sequence: TGTGCCAGCAGCCGAGGACAGGGGGTGGTGGAGACCCAGTACTTC. It yields the protein CASSRGQGVVETQYF.

V and J are TRBV4-3 and TRBJ2-1; 7 bases agree with TRBD1. The CDR3 is 15 amino acids. The germline gives CDR1 LGHNA, CDR2 YSLEER. Trimming cost V 1 base and J 4 bases; bases outside gene matches: 4. Here the CDR3 DNA reads TGCGCCAGCAGCCAAGTGGGCAGGGGGTACAATGAGCAGTTCTTC. Its translation: CASSQVGRGYNEQFF.

V is TRBV18 and J is TRBJ1-1; weak D call: TRBD1 (5 bases). This CDR3 is built from 14 residues. V was trimmed by 2 bases and J by 9 bases, leaving 16 bases between them. CDR1 is KGHSH and CDR2 is LQKENI in the germline V gene. The CDR3 here is CASSPESGGIKAFF. In nucleotides, the CDR3 is TGTGCCAGCTCACCAGAGTCCGGGGGGATAAAAGCTTTCTTT.

This clonotype was found a few times. The chain couples TRBV11-2 to TRBJ2-1, with a possible D match to TRBD1 (6 bases). The CDR3 sequence is 15 residues long. Germline CDR1 SGHAT, CDR2 FQNNGV. Trimming pared 4 bases from V and 9 bases from J, leaving 19 bases between. This CDR3 is CASSYLFAGESEQFF. CDR3 nucleotides: TGTGCCAGCAGCTACCTTTTTGCAGGGGAGAGTGAGCAGTTCTTC.